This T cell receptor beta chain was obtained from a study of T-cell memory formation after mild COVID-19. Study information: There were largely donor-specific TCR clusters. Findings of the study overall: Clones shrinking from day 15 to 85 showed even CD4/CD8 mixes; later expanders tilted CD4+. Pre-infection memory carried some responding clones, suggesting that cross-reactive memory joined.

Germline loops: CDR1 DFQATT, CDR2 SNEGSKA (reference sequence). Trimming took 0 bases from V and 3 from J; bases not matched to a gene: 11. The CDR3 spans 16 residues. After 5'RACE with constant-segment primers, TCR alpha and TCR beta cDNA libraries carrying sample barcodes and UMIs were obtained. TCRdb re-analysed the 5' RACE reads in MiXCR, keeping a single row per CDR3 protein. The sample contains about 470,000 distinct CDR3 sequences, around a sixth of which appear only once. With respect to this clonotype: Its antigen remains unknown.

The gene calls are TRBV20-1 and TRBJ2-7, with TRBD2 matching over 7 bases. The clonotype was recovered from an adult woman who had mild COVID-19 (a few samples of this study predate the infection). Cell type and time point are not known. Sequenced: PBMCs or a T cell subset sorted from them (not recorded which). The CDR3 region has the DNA TGCAGTGCTAGAGATCCGGCGGGAGAGGTGGGCTACGAGCAGTACTTC. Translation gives CSARDPAGEVGYEQYF.